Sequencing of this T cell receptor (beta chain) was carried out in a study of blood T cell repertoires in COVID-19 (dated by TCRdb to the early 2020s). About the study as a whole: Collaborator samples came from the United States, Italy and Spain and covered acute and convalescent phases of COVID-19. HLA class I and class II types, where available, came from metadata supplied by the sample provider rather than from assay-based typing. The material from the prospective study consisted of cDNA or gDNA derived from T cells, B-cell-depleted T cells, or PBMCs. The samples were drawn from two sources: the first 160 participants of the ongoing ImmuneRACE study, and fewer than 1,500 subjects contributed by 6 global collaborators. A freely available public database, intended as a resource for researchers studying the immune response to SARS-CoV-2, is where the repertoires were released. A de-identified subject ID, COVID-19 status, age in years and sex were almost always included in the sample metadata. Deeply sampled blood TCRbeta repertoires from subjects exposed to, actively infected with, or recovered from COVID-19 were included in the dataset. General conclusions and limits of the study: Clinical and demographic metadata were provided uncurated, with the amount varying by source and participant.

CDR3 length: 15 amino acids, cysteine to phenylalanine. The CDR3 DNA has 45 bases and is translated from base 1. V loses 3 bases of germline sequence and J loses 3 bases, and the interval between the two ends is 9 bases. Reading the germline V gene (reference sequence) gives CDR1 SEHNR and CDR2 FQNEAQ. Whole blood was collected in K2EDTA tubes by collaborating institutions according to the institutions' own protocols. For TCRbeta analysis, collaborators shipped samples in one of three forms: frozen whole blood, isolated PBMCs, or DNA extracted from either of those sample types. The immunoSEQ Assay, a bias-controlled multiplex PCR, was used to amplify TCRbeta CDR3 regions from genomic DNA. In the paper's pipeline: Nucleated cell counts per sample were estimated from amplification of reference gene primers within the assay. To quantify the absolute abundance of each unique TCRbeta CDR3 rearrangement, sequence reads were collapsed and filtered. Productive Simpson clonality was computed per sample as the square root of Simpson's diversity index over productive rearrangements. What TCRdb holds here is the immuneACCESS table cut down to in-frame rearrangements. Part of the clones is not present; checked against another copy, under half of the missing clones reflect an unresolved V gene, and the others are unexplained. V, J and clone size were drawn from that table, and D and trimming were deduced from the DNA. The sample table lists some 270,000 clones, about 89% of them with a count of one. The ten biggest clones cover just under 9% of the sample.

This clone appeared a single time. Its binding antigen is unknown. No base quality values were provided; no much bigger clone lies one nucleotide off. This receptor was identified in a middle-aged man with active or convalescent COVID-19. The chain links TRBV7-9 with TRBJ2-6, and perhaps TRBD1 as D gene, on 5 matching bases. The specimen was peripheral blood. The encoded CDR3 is CASSLIGDGANVLTF. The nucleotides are TGTGCCAGCAGCTTGATAGGGGATGGGGCCAACGTCCTGACTTTC.